This T cell receptor beta chain was captured in a study of cytomegalovirus exposure and HLA in healthy donors. The CDR3 is made up of 15 amino acids. Germline assignment: CDR1 LGHNA and CDR2 YNFKEQ. V gave up 5 bases and J gave up 4 bases, with 16 bases separating them. Vbeta (60) and Jbeta (13) primers were used in the PCR. Only in-frame clones appear in the TCRdb table, and some are missing; sequencing was by immunoSEQ multiplex PCR. The sample holds 200,000 or so clones, over 80% seen once. The sequenced material came from PBMCs. The TCR sequence derives from a boy aged 2 to 10 in good health and CMV-seronegative. The rearrangement joins TRBV4-2 to TRBJ2-3; D possibly corresponds to TRBD2 (6 bases). CDR3 sequence (DNA): TGTGCCAGCAGCGGGGACTCGGTGGGGCCAGATACGCAGTATTTT. It encodes CASSGDSVGPDTQYF.